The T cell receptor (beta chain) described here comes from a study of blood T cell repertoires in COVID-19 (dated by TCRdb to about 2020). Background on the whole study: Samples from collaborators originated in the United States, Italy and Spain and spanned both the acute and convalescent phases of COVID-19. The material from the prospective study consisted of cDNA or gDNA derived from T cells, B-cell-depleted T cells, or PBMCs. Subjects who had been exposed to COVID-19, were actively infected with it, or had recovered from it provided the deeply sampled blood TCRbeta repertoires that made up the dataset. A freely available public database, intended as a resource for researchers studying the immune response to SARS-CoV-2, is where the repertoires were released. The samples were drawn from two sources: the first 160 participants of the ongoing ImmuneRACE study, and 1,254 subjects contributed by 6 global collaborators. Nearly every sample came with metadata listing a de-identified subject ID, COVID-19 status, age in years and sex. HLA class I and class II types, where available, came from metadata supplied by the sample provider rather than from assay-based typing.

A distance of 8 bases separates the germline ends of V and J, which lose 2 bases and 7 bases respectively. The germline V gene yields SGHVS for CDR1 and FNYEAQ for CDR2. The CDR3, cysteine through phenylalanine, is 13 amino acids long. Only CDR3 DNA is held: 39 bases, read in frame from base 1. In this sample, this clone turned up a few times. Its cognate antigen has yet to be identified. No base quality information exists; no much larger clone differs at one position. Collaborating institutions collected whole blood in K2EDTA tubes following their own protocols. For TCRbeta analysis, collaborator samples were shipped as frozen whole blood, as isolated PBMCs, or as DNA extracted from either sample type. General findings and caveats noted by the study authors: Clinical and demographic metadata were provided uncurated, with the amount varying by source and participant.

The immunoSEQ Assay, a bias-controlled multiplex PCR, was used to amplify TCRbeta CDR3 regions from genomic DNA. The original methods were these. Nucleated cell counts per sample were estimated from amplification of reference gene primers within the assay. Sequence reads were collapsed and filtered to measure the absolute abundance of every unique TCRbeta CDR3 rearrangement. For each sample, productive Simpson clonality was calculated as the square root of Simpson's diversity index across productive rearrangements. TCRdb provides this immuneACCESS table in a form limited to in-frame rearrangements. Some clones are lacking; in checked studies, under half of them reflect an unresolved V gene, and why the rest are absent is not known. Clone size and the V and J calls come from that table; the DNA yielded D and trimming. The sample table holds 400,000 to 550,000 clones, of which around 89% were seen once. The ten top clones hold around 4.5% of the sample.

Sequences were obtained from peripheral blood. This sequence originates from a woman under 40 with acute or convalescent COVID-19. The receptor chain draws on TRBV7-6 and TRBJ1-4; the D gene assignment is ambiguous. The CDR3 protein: CASSLSSREKLFF. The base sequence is TGTGCCAGCAGCTTATCTTCCCGTGAAAAACTGTTTTTT.